This TCR beta chain was documented in a study of vaccination and CD4 T cells after COVID-19. In the study overall: Median time from second vaccine dose to sampling was roughly 76 days (14 to 241).

With regard to this clonotype: As yet, its antigen is unknown.

The assay that was used to sequence DNA from cultured CD4+ T cells was the Oncomine TCR Beta short-read assay. After culture, CD4+ T cells served as the source for genomic DNA extraction. TCRdb re-derived calls from the PCR reads in MiXCR, one entry per CDR3 protein. Here the sample spans about 20,000 distinct CDR3 sequences, roughly half being singletons. As for treatment: approximately 10-day PBMC culture with coronavirus spike peptide pools or control peptides (ViraFEST assay). The sample taken for sequencing was CD4+ T cells from blood, cultured in vitro. This clonotype originated in a human donor who had recovered from COVID-19.

The CDR3 bases are TGCGCCAGCAGCCAAGCCAGAAGGATTCTAACCTACACCTTC. This gives the protein CASSQARRILTYTF. V is TRBV4-3 and J is TRBJ1-2; unclear D gene. The germline gives CDR1 LGHNA, CDR2 YSLEER. Trimming stripped 1 base from V and 10 bases from J, with 16 bases between. CDR3 length: 14 amino acids.